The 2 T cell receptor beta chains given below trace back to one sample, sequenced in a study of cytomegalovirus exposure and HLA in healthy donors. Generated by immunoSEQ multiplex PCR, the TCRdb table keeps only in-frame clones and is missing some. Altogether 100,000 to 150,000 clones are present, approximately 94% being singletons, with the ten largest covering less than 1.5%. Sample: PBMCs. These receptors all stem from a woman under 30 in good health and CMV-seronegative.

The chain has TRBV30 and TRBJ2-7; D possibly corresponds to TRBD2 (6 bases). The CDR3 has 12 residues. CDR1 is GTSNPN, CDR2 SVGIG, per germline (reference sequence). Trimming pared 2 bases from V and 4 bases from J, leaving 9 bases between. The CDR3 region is CAWSLGGYEQYF. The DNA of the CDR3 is TGTGCCTGGAGTCTCGGGGGTTACGAGCAGTACTTC.

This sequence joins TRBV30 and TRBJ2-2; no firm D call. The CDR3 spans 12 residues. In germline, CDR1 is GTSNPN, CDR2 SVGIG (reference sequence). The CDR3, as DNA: TGTGCTTCCCGCGCGAACACCGGGGAGCTGTTTTTT. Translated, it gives CASRANTGELFF.